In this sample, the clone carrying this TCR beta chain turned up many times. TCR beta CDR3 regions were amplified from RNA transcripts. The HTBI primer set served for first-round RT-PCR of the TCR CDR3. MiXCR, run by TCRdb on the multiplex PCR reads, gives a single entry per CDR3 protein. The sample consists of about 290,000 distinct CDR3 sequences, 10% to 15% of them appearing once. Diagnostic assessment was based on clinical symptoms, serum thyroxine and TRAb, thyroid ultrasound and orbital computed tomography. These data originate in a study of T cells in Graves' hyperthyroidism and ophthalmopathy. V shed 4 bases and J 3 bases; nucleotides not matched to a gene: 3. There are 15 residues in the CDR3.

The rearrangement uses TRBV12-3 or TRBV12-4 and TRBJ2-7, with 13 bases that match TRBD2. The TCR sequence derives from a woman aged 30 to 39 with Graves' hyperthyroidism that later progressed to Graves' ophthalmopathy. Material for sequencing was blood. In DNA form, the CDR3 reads TGTGCCAGCAGTTCGGGACTAGCGGGACTCTACGAGCAGTACTTC. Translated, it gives CASSSGLAGLYEQYF.